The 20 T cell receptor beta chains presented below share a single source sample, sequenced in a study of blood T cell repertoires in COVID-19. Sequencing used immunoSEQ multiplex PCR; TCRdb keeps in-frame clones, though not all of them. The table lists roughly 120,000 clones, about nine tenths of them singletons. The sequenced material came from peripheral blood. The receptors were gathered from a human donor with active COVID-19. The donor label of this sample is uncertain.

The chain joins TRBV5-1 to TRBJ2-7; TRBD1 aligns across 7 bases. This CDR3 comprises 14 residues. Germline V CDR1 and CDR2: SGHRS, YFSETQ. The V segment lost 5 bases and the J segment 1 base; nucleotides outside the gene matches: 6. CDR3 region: CASSTGQQSYEQYF. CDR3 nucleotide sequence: TGCGCCAGCAGTACGGGACAGCAGTCCTACGAGCAGTACTTC.

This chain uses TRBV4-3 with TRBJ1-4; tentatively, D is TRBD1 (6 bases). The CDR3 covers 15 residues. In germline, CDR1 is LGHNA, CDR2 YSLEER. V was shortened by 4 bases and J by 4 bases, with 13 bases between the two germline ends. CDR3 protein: CASSPGDTRNEKLFF. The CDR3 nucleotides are TGCGCCAGCAGCCCTGGGGACACTCGTAATGAAAAACTGTTTTTT.

The DNA of the CDR3 is TGTGCCAGCAGCTTCACCGGGACAGGGGGCTACGAGCAGTACTTC. The encoded protein is CASSFTGTGGYEQYF. The gene calls are TRBV7-9 and TRBJ2-7; 11 positions match TRBD1. V lost 3 bases to trimming and J lost 3 bases; unmatched junction nucleotides: 4. This CDR3 comprises 15 residues. Germline CDR1 and CDR2: SEHNR and FQNEAQ (reference sequence).

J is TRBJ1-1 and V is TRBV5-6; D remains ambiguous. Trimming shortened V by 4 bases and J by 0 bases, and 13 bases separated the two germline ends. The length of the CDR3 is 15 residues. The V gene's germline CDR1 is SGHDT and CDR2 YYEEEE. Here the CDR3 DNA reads TGTGCCAGCAGCACGGCCCGCCGGGTGAACACTGAAGCTTTCTTT. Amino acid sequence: CASSTARRVNTEAFF.

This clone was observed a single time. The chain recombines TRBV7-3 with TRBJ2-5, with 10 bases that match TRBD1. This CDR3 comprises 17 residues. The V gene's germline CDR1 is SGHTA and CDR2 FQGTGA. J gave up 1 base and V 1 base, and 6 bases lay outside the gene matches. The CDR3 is CASSLMGQGLLQETQYF. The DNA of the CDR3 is TGTGCCAGCAGCTTAATGGGACAGGGGTTACTCCAAGAGACCCAGTACTTC.

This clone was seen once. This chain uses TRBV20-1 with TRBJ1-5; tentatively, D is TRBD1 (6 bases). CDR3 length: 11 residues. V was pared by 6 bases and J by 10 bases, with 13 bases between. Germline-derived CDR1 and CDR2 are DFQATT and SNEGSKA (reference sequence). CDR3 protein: CSATGQGPQHF. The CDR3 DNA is TGCAGTGCGACGGGACAAGGACCCCAGCATTTT.

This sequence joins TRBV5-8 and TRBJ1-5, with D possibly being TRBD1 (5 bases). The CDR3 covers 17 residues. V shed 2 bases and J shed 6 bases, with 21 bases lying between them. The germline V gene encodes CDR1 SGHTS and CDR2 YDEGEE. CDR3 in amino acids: CASSFRGVEGLVQPQHF. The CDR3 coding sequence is TGTGCCAGCAGCTTCAGAGGTGTGGAGGGGTTAGTTCAGCCCCAGCATTTT.

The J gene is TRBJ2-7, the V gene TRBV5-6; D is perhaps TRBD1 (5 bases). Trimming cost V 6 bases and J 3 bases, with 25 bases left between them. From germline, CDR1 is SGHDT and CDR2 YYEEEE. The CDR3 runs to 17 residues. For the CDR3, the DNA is TGTGCCAGCACCCTGGCCGAAGGGCAGGGTGGGATCTACGAGCAGTACTTC. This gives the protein CASTLAEGQGGIYEQYF. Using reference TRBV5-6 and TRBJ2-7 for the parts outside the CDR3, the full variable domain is DAGVTQSPTHLIKTRGQQVTLRCSPKSGHDTVSWYQQALGQGPQFIFQYYEEEERQRGNFPDRFSGHQFPNYSSELNVNALLLGDSALYLCASTLAEGQGGIYEQYFGPGTRLTVT.

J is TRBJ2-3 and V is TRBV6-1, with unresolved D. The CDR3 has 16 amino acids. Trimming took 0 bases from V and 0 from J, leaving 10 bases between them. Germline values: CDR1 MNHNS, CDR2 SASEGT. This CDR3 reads CASSEAGPTSTDTQYF. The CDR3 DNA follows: TGTGCCAGCAGTGAAGCTGGGCCTACTAGCACAGATACGCAGTATTTT.

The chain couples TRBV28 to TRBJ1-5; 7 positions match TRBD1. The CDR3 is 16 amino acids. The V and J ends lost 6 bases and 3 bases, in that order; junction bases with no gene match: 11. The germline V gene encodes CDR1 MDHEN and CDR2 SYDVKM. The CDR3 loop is CASSFRTGRVNQPQHF. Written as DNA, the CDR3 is TGTGCCAGCAGCTTCAGGACAGGACGGGTCAATCAGCCCCAGCATTTT.

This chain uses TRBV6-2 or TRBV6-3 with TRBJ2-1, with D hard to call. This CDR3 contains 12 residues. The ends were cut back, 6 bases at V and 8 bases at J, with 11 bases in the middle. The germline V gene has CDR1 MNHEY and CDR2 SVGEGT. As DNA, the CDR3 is TGTGCCAGCAGCCAGCTCACTCATGAGCAGTTCTTC. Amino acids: CASSQLTHEQFF.

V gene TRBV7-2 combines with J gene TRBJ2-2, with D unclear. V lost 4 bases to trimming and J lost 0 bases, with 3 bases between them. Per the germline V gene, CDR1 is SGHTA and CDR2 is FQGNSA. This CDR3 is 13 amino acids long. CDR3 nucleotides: TGTGCCAGCAGCTCCGCGAACACCGGGGAGCTGTTTTTT. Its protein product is CASSSANTGELFF. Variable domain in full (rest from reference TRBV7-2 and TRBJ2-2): GAGVSQSPSNKVTEKGKDVELRCDPISGHTALYWYRQSLGQGLEFLIYFQGNSAPDKSGLPSDRFSAERTGGSVSTLTIQRTQQEDSAVYLCASSSANTGELFFGEGSRLTVL.

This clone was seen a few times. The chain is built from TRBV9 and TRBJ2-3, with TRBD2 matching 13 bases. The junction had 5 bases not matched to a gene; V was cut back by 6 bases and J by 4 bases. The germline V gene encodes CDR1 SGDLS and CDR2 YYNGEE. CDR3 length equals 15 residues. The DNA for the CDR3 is TGTGCCAGCAACCGACTAGCGGGGGGTTCAGATACGCAGTATTTT. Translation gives CASNRLAGGSDTQYF.

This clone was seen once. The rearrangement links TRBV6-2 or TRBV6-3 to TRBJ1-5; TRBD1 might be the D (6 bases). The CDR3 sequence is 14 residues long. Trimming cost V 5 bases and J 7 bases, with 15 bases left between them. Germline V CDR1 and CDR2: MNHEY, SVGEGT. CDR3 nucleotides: TGTGCCAGCAGTAAGACGGGGGGCGGGCAGCCCCAGCATTTT. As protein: CASSKTGGGQPQHF.

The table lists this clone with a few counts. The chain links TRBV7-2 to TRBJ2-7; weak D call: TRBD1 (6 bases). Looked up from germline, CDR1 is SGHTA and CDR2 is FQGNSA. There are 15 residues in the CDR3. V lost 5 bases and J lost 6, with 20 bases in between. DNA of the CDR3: TGTGCCAGCAGCCGCGAGGTCTGGGGGCCTGTCGAGCAGTACTTC. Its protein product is CASSREVWGPVEQYF.

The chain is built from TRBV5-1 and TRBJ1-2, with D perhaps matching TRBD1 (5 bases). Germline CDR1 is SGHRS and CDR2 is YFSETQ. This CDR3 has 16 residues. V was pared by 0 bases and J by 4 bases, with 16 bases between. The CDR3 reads CASSLGGAGPGYGYTF. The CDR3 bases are TGCGCCAGCAGCTTGGGAGGAGCAGGGCCAGGCTATGGCTACACCTTC.

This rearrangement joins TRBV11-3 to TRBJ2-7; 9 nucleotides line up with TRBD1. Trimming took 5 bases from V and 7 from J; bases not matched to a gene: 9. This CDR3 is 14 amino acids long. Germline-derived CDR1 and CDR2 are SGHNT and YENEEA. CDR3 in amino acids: CASSQRGQGGEQYF. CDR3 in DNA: TGTGCCAGCAGCCAAAGGGGACAGGGAGGGGAGCAGTACTTC.

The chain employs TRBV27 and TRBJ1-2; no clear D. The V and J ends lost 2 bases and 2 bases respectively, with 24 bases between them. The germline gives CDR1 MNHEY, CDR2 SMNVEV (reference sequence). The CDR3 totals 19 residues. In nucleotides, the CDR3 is TGTGCCAGCAGTTTAGTTCCCGCGGGGTCTAGCCGGGAAAACTATGGCTACACCTTC. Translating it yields CASSLVPAGSSRENYGYTF.

The CDR3 nucleotides read TGTGCCAGTAGTATCGAGCGGGGTGCTGGGGCCAACGTCCTGACTTTC. This translates into CASSIERGAGANVLTF. This chain uses TRBV19 with TRBJ2-6, with 7 bases identical to TRBD2. After removal of 3 bases from V and 2 bases from J, the junction contained 4 bases not matched to a gene. The CDR3 contains 16 residues. Germline values: CDR1 LNHDA, CDR2 SQIVND (reference sequence). The full variable domain, rest sourced from reference TRBV19 and TRBJ2-6, is DGGITQSPKYLFRKEGQNVTLSCEQNLNHDAMYWYRQDPGQGLRLIYYSQIVNDFQKGDIAEGYSVSREKKESFPLTVTSAQKNPTAFYLCASSIERGAGANVLTFGAGSRLTVL.

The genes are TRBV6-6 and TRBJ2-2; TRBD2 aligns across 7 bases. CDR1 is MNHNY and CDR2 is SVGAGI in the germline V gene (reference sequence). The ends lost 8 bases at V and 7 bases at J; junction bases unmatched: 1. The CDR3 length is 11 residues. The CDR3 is CASGDYGELFF. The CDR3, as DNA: TGTGCCAGCGGGGACTACGGGGAGCTGTTTTTT.